This T cell receptor beta chain is drawn from a study of T cells after yellow fever vaccination. TCRdb passed the 5' RACE reads through MiXCR, listing each CDR3 protein once. The sample lists about 350,000 distinct CDR3 sequences; 8.1% were seen once. This clonotype was seen more than once but under ten times. CDR3 length: 13 amino acids. Deletions cut 6 bases from V and 0 bases from J, with 10 bases between. Germline CDR1 reads SGHRS; CDR2 reads YFSETQ. The V and J genes are TRBV5-1 and TRBJ2-7; no firm D call. The material was PBMCs, obtained approximately 40 days after the first yellow fever vaccination. The clonotype comes from a man aged 18 to 29 who received the YFV17D yellow fever vaccine. The CDR3, as DNA: TGCGCCAGCAAAGCTCAGGACTCCTACGAGCAGTACTTC. Its protein product is CASKAQDSYEQYF.